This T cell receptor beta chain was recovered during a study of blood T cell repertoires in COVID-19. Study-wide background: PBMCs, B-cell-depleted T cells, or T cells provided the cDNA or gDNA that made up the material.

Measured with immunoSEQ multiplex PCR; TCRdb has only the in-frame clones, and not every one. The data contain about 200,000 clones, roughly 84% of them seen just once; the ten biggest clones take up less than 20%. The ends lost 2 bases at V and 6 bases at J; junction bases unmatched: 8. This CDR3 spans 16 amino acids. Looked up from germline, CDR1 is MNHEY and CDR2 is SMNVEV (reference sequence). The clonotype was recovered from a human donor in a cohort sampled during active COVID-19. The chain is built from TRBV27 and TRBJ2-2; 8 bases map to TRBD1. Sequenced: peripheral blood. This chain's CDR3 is CASSLRGTGGAGELFF. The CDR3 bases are TGTGCCAGCAGTTTACGGGGGACAGGCGGGGCCGGGGAGCTGTTTTTT.